These T cell receptor beta chains were read from a single sample in a study of blood T cells in healthy people across ages. A single record per CDR3 protein comes from TCRdb applying MiXCR to the 5' RACE reads. The sample carries 600,000 or so distinct CDR3 sequences, about 30% recorded once. The sample consisted of blood. The receptors stem from a woman of 80 years or more in good health. Each CDR3 is given with its conserved first and last residue. D genes are given only for firm matches. Clone size is stated in some rows and not others, as once, few, many or a class when expanded.

>.|once|TRBV5-1|TRBJ2-3
CASSSAGTSTDTQYF
TGCGCCAGCAGCTCCGCGGGAACTAGCACAGATACGCAGTATTTT
>.|.|TRBV28|TRBJ1-5
CAGSYRQINQPQHF
TGTGCCGGCAGTTACAGGCAGATCAATCAGCCCCAGCATTTT
>TRBD1|many|TRBV11-3|TRBJ2-7
CASSPGGQEPEQYF
TGTGCCAGCAGCCCAGGGGGACAGGAGCCTGAGCAGTACTTC
>TRBD1|.|TRBV20-1|TRBJ1-1
CSARVGQGDPEAFF
TGCAGTGCTAGAGTGGGACAGGGGGATCCAGAAGCTTTCTTT
>.|many|TRBV6-1|TRBJ2-1
CASSAGMGNGQFF
TGTGCCAGCAGTGCGGGAATGGGAAACGGGCAGTTCTTC
>.|few|TRBV6-6|TRBJ1-4
CASSYEQRELFF
TGTGCCAGCAGTTACGAACAGCGTGAACTGTTTTTT
>.|.|TRBV7-3|TRBJ2-1
CASSLAGSDNEQFF
TGTGCCAGCAGCTTAGCGGGGTCCGACAATGAGCAGTTCTTC
>.|many|TRBV6-5|TRBJ2-5
CASSLGGYGQETQYF
TGTGCCAGCAGTCTCGGTGGGTACGGACAAGAGACCCAGTACTTC
>.|few|TRBV6-2/TRBV6-3|TRBJ1-1
CASNWRENTEAFF
TGTGCCAGCAACTGGCGGGAGAACACTGAAGCTTTCTTT
>.|many|TRBV7-2|TRBJ2-3
CASSASPSPTDTQYF
TGTGCCAGCAGTGCCTCGCCTAGCCCCACAGATACGCAGTATTTT
>.|.|TRBV9|TRBJ2-5
CASSAAGTFKETQYF
TGTGCCAGCAGCGCCGCAGGGACATTTAAAGAGACCCAGTACTTC
>TRBD1|.|TRBV2|TRBJ1-4
CASKYDREGKLFF
TGTGCCAGCAAATACGACAGGGAAGGAAAACTGTTTTTT
>TRBD1|.|TRBV24-1|TRBJ2-3
CATSERDRAFVKYF
TGTGCCACCAGTGAGCGGGACAGGGCCTTTGTAAAGTATTTT
>.|many|TRBV4-2|TRBJ1-1
CASSQDAGGTEAFF
TGTGCCAGCAGCCAAGACGCGGGGGGCACTGAAGCTTTCTTT
>TRBD1|few|TRBV14|TRBJ1-5
CASSRDGDRSVFSNQPQHF
TGTGCCAGCAGCCGAGATGGGGACAGATCCGTGTTTAGCAATCAGCCCCAGCATTTT
>TRBD2|.|TRBV6-2/TRBV6-3|TRBJ2-5
CASRMVAGEQYF
TGCGCCAGCAGGATGGTAGCGGGTGAGCAGTACTTC
>.|many|TRBV2|TRBJ1-2
CASSPRDGGYTF
TGTGCCAGCAGCCCCAGGGATGGTGGCTACACCTTC
>.|.|TRBV5-1|TRBJ2-7
CASSPSGGISTEQYF
TGCGCCAGCAGCCCCTCCGGGGGTATCTCGACCGAGCAGTACTTC
>TRBD1|.|TRBV30|TRBJ1-5
CAWSDRGHQPQHF
TGTGCCTGGAGTGACAGGGGGCATCAGCCCCAGCATTTT
>.|.|TRBV19|TRBJ2-3
CVSSSRGGDTQYF
TGTGTCAGTAGTTCCCGGGGTGGAGATACGCAGTATTTT
>.|few|TRBV20-1|TRBJ1-1
CSARSVFLNTEAFF
TGCAGTGCTAGATCGGTGTTTCTGAACACTGAAGCTTTCTTT
>.|many|TRBV28|TRBJ1-1
CASSLTLAGSRGTEAFF
TGTGCCAGCAGCCTAACTTTGGCAGGATCGAGAGGCACTGAAGCTTTCTTT
>.|.|TRBV7-2|TRBJ2-5
CASSLLATALGETQYF
TGTGCCAGCAGCTTACTTGCGACAGCTCTCGGGGAGACCCAGTACTTC
>.|many|TRBV29-1|TRBJ2-1
CSVRGSYNEQFF
TGCAGCGTTCGGGGGTCCTACAATGAGCAGTTCTTC
>TRBD1|many|TRBV12-3/TRBV12-4|TRBJ1-5
CASSPSGQGGLQPQHF
TGTGCCAGCAGTCCCTCGGGACAGGGGGGTCTTCAGCCCCAGCATTTT
>.|many|TRBV7-8|TRBJ2-7
CASSLARETYEQYF
TGTGCCAGCAGCTTAGCGAGGGAAACCTACGAGCAGTACTTC
>.|few|TRBV29-1|TRBJ1-1
CSVTGASNTEAFF
TGCAGCGTTACTGGGGCATCGAACACTGAAGCTTTCTTT
>TRBD1|many|TRBV6-2/TRBV6-3|TRBJ2-7
CASSNTGANRYEQYF
TGTGCCAGCAGCAACACAGGGGCCAACCGCTACGAGCAGTACTTC
>.|many|TRBV27|TRBJ2-3
CASSFSIGAAADTQYF
TGTGCCAGCAGTTTTAGTATCGGGGCAGCGGCCGATACGCAGTATTTT
>.|.|TRBV7-9|TRBJ2-7
CASSPRGPVEQYF
TGTGCCAGCAGCCCCAGGGGCCCAGTCGAGCAGTACTTC
>.|many|TRBV5-1|TRBJ2-3
CASSSGLGGGGTDTQYF
TGCGCCAGCAGCTCTGGATTAGGGGGGGGCGGCACAGATACGCAGTATTTT
>.|.|TRBV5-5|TRBJ2-1
CASSLVNSPETQFF
TGTGCCAGCAGCTTGGTCAACTCCCCAGAGACCCAGTTCTTC
>TRBD1|.|TRBV5-1|TRBJ2-2
CASSWKGAQGGELFF
TGCGCCAGCAGCTGGAAGGGGGCGCAGGGCGGGGAGCTGTTTTTT
>.|.|TRBV6-6|TRBJ1-1
CASSYNVGRGTEAFF
TGTGCCAGCAGTTATAACGTGGGAAGGGGCACTGAAGCTTTCTTT
>.|few|TRBV15|TRBJ1-5
CATRGGNQPQHF
TGTGCCACCAGAGGGGGAAATCAGCCCCAGCATTTT
>.|few|TRBV5-4|TRBJ2-7
CASSQFNTYEQYF
TGTGCCAGCAGCCAATTTAATACCTACGAGCAGTACTTC
>.|.|TRBV3-1|TRBJ1-4
CASSAPREGNEKLFF
TGTGCCAGCAGCGCCCCGAGAGAGGGAAATGAAAAACTGTTTTTT
>.|.|TRBV6-1|TRBJ2-1
CASSEKGQSEQFF
TGTGCCAGCAGTGAAAAGGGGCAGTCTGAGCAGTTCTTC
>.|few|TRBV2|TRBJ2-5
CASSDPRGQETQYF
TGTGCCAGCAGTGATCCCAGGGGTCAAGAGACCCAGTACTTC
>TRBD1|many|TRBV12-3/TRBV12-4|TRBJ2-5
CASSQGGTGDFGQETQYF
TGTGCCAGCAGCCAAGGGGGGACAGGGGATTTCGGTCAAGAGACCCAGTACTTC
>.|few|TRBV5-1|TRBJ2-4
CASSLVGPDGAKNIQYF
TGCGCCAGCAGCTTGGTCGGTCCTGATGGGGCCAAAAACATTCAGTACTTC
>.|many|TRBV7-3|TRBJ2-7
CASLVRTVGERSYEQYF
TGTGCCAGCCTCGTAAGGACTGTGGGGGAGAGGTCCTACGAGCAGTACTTC
>.|.|TRBV9|TRBJ2-7
CASSRGTDPYEQYF
TGTGCCAGCAGCCGCGGGACAGATCCCTACGAGCAGTACTTC